These 21 T cell receptor beta chains originate from one sample sequenced in a study of cytomegalovirus exposure and HLA in healthy donors. PCR primers comprised 60 Vbeta and 13 Jbeta primers. The assay was immunoSEQ multiplex PCR, and TCRdb's table has in-frame clones only and misses some. The table has over 95,000 clones, 65% to 80% seen once. Sequencing was done on a sample of PBMCs. These receptor sequences come from a female donor in good health and CMV-seronegative.

This chain joins TRBV5-4 and TRBJ2-3; tentative D call: TRBD1 (5 bases). The germline V gene has CDR1 SGHNT and CDR2 YYREEE (reference sequence). V lost 2 bases and J lost 4, with 11 bases in between. The CDR3 is made up of 14 amino acids. Here the CDR3 DNA reads TGTGCCAGCAGCTTCAATCAGGGTGCAGATACGCAGTATTTT. Translation gives CASSFNQGADTQYF.

The chain has TRBV6-4 and TRBJ2-1; 9 bases agree with TRBD1. Per the germline V gene, CDR1 is MRHNA and CDR2 is SNTAGT. This CDR3 is 15 amino acids long. The V and J ends lost 6 bases and 0 bases, in that order; junction bases with no gene match: 3. Here the CDR3 reads CASSEGQGSYNEQFF. In DNA, the CDR3 is TGTGCCAGCAGCGAGGGACAGGGCTCCTACAATGAGCAGTTCTTC.

The J gene is TRBJ2-1, the V gene TRBV5-4; D possibly corresponds to TRBD1 (6 bases). From germline, CDR1 is SGHNT and CDR2 YYREEE (reference sequence). This CDR3 has 16 residues. The germline V and J ends were trimmed by 4 bases and 2 bases, with 16 bases remaining between them. CDR3 nucleotides: TGTGCCAGCAGCGCGGCACAGGGCTTTGCCTACAATGAGCAGTTCTTC. It codes for CASSAAQGFAYNEQFF.

The rearrangement links TRBV27 to TRBJ2-2, with D perhaps TRBD1 (6 bases). V shed 4 bases and J shed 6 bases, with 12 bases lying between them. This CDR3 comprises 14 residues. Germline-derived CDR1 and CDR2 are MNHEY and SMNVEV (reference sequence). This CDR3 is CASSWGRVAGELFF. The CDR3 DNA follows: TGTGCCAGCAGTTGGGGGCGGGTTGCCGGGGAGCTGTTTTTT.

This chain connects TRBV7-2 to TRBJ2-7; 7 bases agree with TRBD2. CDR1 SGHTA and CDR2 FQGNSA come from the germline V gene. The V and J ends lost 1 base and 5 bases, in that order; junction bases with no gene match: 17. This CDR3 spans 18 amino acids. The CDR3: CASSLGPWEGLGSNEQYF. Here the CDR3 DNA reads TGTGCCAGCAGCTTAGGACCTTGGGAGGGCCTCGGGTCGAACGAGCAGTACTTC. Full variable domain (rest looked up from reference TRBV7-2 and TRBJ2-7): GAGVSQSPSNKVTEKGKDVELRCDPISGHTALYWYRQSLGQGLEFLIYFQGNSAPDKSGLPSDRFSAERTGGSVSTLTIQRTQQEDSAVYLCASSLGPWEGLGSNEQYFGPGTRLTVT.

The rearrangement links TRBV5-1 to TRBJ2-3, with TRBD2 identical over 8 bases. This CDR3 contains 15 residues. V lost 3 bases, J lost 1 base, and 4 bases stayed unmatched. Germline V gives CDR1 SGHRS, CDR2 YFSETQ. CDR3 region: CASSWAGGRTDTQYF. The CDR3 coding sequence is TGCGCCAGCAGCTGGGCGGGGGGCCGCACAGATACGCAGTATTTT.

To note about this clone: One junction end does not reproduce the germline sequence, and a read error may be involved. This chain uses TRBV7-7 with TRBJ2-5; TRBD2 might be the D (6 bases). CDR1 is SSHAT and CDR2 is FNYEAQ in the germline V gene (reference sequence). This CDR3 spans 15 amino acids. Here the CDR3 DNA reads TGTGCTAGCAGCCCGGGACTTAATGGAGGAGAGACCCAGTACTTC. This codes for CASSPGLNGGETQYF.

The genes are TRBV5-4 and TRBJ1-6, with D possibly being TRBD1 (5 bases). The germline CDR1 and CDR2 sequences are SGHNT and YYREEE (reference sequence). Trimming took 1 base from V and 1 from J, leaving 6 bases between them. This CDR3 contains 15 residues. The CDR3 spells CASSLRGSYNSPLHF. The CDR3 coding sequence is TGTGCCAGCAGCTTGAGGGGTTCCTATAATTCACCCCTCCACTTT.

This clone was detected once. The CDR3: CASSLLGDPGGGYTF. The CDR3 nucleotides are TGTGCCAGCAGTTTACTGGGGGACCCGGGGGGTGGCTACACCTTC. V usage is TRBV27 and J usage is TRBJ1-2; D perhaps matches TRBD1 (5 bases). The germline V gene encodes CDR1 MNHEY and CDR2 SMNVEV (reference sequence). The CDR3 length is 15 residues. V dropped 2 bases and J dropped 7 bases, with 17 bases sitting between them.

This chain links TRBV27 with TRBJ1-5; a possible D gene is TRBD1 (5 bases). CDR1 and CDR2 (germline): MNHEY, SMNVEV (reference sequence). This CDR3 is built from 15 residues. Trimming removed 6 bases at V and 5 bases at J, with 17 bases between. For the CDR3, the DNA is TGTGCCAGCAGCCTGGGGGGGGGTCTCCATCAGCCCCAGCATTTT. The encoded protein is CASSLGGGLHQPQHF.

This chain links TRBV5-1 with TRBJ1-1; 8 nucleotides align to TRBD1. The CDR3 contains 15 residues. Per germline, CDR1 SGHRS and CDR2 YFSETQ. The J segment lost 1 base and the V segment lost 5 bases, leaving 7 bases of the junction unmatched. CDR3 sequence: CASSDRGPTNTEAFF. The DNA for the CDR3 is TGCGCCAGCAGTGACAGGGGCCCTACGAACACTGAAGCTTTCTTT.

The rearrangement joins TRBV7-9 to TRBJ1-1; D call uncertain. Germline V lookup: CDR1 SEHNR, CDR2 FQNEAQ (reference sequence). There are 13 residues in the CDR3. V lost 2 bases and J lost 1, with 5 bases in between. CDR3 sequence (DNA): TGTGCCAGCAGCTTACCGTGGAACACTGAAGCTTTCTTT. Protein: CASSLPWNTEAFF.

This chain links TRBV9 with TRBJ2-1; 11 bases are a match to TRBD2. CDR3 size: 15 residues. Per germline, CDR1 SGDLS and CDR2 YYNGEE. The ends lost 1 base at V and 8 bases at J; junction bases unmatched: 5. The chain's CDR3 is CASSVLAGGGYEQFF. Here the CDR3 DNA reads TGTGCCAGCAGCGTACTAGCGGGGGGTGGTTATGAGCAGTTCTTC.

The V call is TRBV6-1, the J call TRBJ1-4; the D is unclear. CDR3 length equals 13 residues. CDR1 is MNHNS, CDR2 SASEGT, per germline. Trimming cost V 2 bases and J 8 bases, with 9 bases left between them. CDR3 nucleotide sequence: TGTGCCAGCAGTGAACGAGGAGGGGAAAAACTGTTTTTT. Its translation: CASSERGGEKLFF.

The rearrangement uses TRBV5-5 and TRBJ1-2; perhaps TRBD1 as D (5 bases). Per germline, CDR1 SGHKS and CDR2 YYEKEE (reference sequence). Trimming pared 3 bases from V and 3 bases from J, leaving 9 bases between. The CDR3 consists of 13 residues. CDR3 protein: CASSSDTDYGYTF. The CDR3 region has the DNA TGTGCCAGCAGCTCGGACACCGACTATGGCTACACCTTC.

This sequence joins TRBV5-4 and TRBJ2-5; 10 bases agree with TRBD2. Germline V gives CDR1 SGHNT, CDR2 YYREEE (reference sequence). With V trimmed by 6 bases and J by 6 bases, 11 bases remained unmatched. This CDR3 has 15 residues. The CDR3 loop reads CASTDGQRGGQTQYF. The CDR3 nucleotides are TGTGCCAGCACCGATGGACAGCGGGGGGGCCAGACCCAGTACTTC.

This rearrangement joins TRBV14 to TRBJ2-7; D is undetermined. V lost 6 bases and J lost 0, with 3 bases in between. The CDR3 runs to 11 residues. Germline values: CDR1 SGHDN, CDR2 FVKESK. The CDR3 DNA is TGTGCCAGCAGTATCTCCTACGAGCAGTACTTC. Translation: CASSISYEQYF.

CDR3 region: CASSMTVNTEAFF. The CDR3 DNA follows: TGTGCCAGCAGCATGACAGTGAACACTGAAGCTTTCTTT. The V and J genes are TRBV11-2 and TRBJ1-1, with a possible D match to TRBD1 (5 bases). The germline V gene has CDR1 SGHAT and CDR2 FQNNGV. Trimming removed 5 bases from V and 0 bases from J, with 7 bases in between. The CDR3 spans 13 residues.

This clone was counted a few times. The rearrangement links TRBV5-4 to TRBJ2-7; 7 nucleotides align to TRBD2. CDR3 length equals 14 residues. The germline CDR1 and CDR2 sequences are SGHNT and YYREEE (reference sequence). V lost 4 bases, J lost 3 bases, and 7 bases stayed unmatched. The CDR3 coding sequence is TGTGCCAGCAGCCGATCGGGGGGAAACTACGAGCAGTACTTC. It encodes CASSRSGGNYEQYF. Variable domain in full (rest from reference TRBV5-4 and TRBJ2-7): ETGVTQSPTHLIKTRGQQVTLRCSSQSGHNTVSWYQQALGQGPQFIFQYYREEENGRGNFPPRFSGLQFPNYSSELNVNALELDDSALYLCASSRSGGNYEQYFGPGTRLTVT.

This chain uses TRBV7-6 with TRBJ2-7, with D possibly being TRBD2 (7 bases). Per the germline V gene, CDR1 is SGHVS and CDR2 is FNYEAQ. The CDR3 is made up of 16 amino acids. The germline V and J ends were trimmed by 4 bases and 4 bases, with 20 bases remaining between them. DNA for the CDR3: TGTGCCAGCAGCTCTAAAGGGGGGGGGCCCCGGTACGAGCAGTACTTC. This gives the protein CASSSKGGGPRYEQYF.

The rearrangement uses TRBV7-8 and TRBJ1-3, with D possibly matching TRBD1 (5 bases). CDR3 length: 15 amino acids. Germline V gene sequence: CDR1 SGHVS, CDR2 FQNEAQ. V was shortened by 2 bases and J by 4 bases, with 12 bases between the two germline ends. DNA for the CDR3: TGTGCCAGCAGCTTATCCTCAGGGTCCGGAAACACCATATATTTT. Translation gives CASSLSSGSGNTIYF.